This T cell receptor beta chain derives from a study of brain metastases from non-small cell lung cancer. The CDR3 runs 13 residues. V lost 3 bases, J lost 5 bases, and 10 bases lay in between. Per germline, CDR1 SGHVS and CDR2 FNYEAQ. The table came from immunoSEQ multiplex PCR; TCRdb's copy has only in-frame clones and leaves some out. The top ten clones hold approximately 9.5% of a sample with fewer than 1,900 clones, approximately 80% of them seen once. The sequencing sample was made of tumor-adjacent normal tissue. The clonotype originates from a donor aged 40 or over with non-small cell lung cancer. This chain links TRBV7-6 with TRBJ2-5, with D possibly being TRBD2 (6 bases). For the CDR3, the DNA is TGTGCCAGCAGCTTCCCCGGAGGGGAGACCCAGTACTTC. Its translation is CASSFPGGETQYF.